This TCR beta chain was recorded in a study of a mutant IDH1 vaccine in newly diagnosed glioma. Study information: Patients' prior therapy spanned radiotherapy, temozolomide, or both; most underwent both. Week 35 was assigned to visit V12, and week 47 was assigned to visit V13. General study points: Pseudoprogression seemed unrelated to changes in top peripheral T cell clonotypes.

With 4 bases removed from V and 4 bases from J, the gap between germline ends came to 11 bases. Germline CDR1 is PRHDT and CDR2 is FYEKMQ (reference sequence). This CDR3 comprises 14 residues. Time point here: week 47, end of study. In every dose of vaccine, 300 ug of mutant IDH1 20-mer peptide was given alongside topical imiquimod. The method was immunoSEQ multiplex PCR; TCRdb's version includes in-frame clones alone and lacks a portion of them. The sample records some 50,000 clones, about 81% being singletons. Turning to this clone: The antigen is unknown.

The chain employs TRBV13 and TRBJ1-5; D is possibly TRBD1 (6 bases). The source of this sequence is a woman aged 25 to 45 with glioma. Some clones in this sample may be carry-over from other donors' samples. The specimen comprised PBMCs, sampled from a glioma patient whose treatment included an IDH1 peptide vaccine. In nucleotides, the CDR3 is TGTGCCAGCAGCTCCAGGGGCGGGAATCAGCCCCAGCATTTT. This sequence encodes CASSSRGGNQPQHF.